This TCR beta chain came from a study of T-cell reconstitution after alpha-beta-depleted transplantation in children. Study observations and caveats: Roughly two months post-transplant, alpha-beta T cells reportedly originated from several hundred graft clones that had expanded. Diversity and T-cell counts at one year after transplant derived mostly from new T cells. Certain patients had high TCRbeta diversity at day 60, and it came from recipient T cells and thymic progenitors that survived.

Using unique molecular identifiers, the investigators prepared the TCRbeta library. MiXCR, applied by TCRdb to the PCR reads, yields one record per CDR3 protein. The sample has about 980,000 distinct CDR3 sequences, less than 30% seen once. Germline V lookup: CDR1 SNHLY, CDR2 FYNNEI. This CDR3 spans 12 amino acids. V lost 4 bases and J 8 bases, leaving 9 bases between the germline ends. A word on this clonotype: The target antigen is unknown.

The starting material was PBMCs, mostly from graft donor cells, obtained 360 days after TCRalphabeta/CD19-depleted stem cell transplant. The source is a boy in the first two years of life who had a stem cell transplant for SCID, so the T cells may come from the graft donor. J is TRBJ2-1 and V is TRBV2; weak D call: TRBD1 (6 bases). This CDR3 reads CASSGGQDEQFF. The CDR3 nucleotides are TGTGCCAGCAGTGGGGGGCAGGATGAGCAGTTCTTC.